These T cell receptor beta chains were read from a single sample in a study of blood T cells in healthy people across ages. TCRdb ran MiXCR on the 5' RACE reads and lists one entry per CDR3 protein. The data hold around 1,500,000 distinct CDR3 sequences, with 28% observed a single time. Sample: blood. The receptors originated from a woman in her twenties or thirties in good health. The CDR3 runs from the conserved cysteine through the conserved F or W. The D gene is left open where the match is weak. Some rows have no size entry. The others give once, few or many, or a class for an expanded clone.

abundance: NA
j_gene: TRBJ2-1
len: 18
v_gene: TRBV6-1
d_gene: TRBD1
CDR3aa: CASSEAGDRPRSYNEQFF
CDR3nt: TGTGCCAGCAGTGAAGCTGGGGACAGGCCACGCTCCTACAATGAGCAGTTCTTC

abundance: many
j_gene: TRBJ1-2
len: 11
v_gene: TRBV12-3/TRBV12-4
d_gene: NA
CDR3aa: CASGSGPGYTF
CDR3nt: TGTGCCAGCGGGTCGGGGCCCGGCTACACCTTC

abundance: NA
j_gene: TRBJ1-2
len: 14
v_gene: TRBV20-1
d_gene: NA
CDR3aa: CSARGQTKGYGYTF
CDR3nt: TGCAGTGCTAGAGGGCAGACGAAGGGGTATGGCTACACCTTC

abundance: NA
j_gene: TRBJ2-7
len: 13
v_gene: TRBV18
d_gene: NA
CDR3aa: CASSPTGGHEQYF
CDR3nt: TGTGCCAGCTCACCTACGGGGGGCCACGAGCAGTACTTC

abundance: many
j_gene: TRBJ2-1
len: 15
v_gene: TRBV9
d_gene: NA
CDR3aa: CASSVGDNRHNEQFF
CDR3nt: TGTGCCAGCAGCGTAGGGGACAATAGACACAATGAGCAGTTCTTC

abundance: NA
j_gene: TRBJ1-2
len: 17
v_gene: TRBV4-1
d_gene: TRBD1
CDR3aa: CASSQPTSRGQGHGYTF
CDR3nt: TGCGCCAGCAGCCAGCCAACAAGTAGAGGACAGGGACATGGCTACACCTTC

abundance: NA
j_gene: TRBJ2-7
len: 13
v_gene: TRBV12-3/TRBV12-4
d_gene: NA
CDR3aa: CAIRMAGTYEQYF
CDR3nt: TGTGCCATCCGCATGGCAGGGACATACGAGCAGTACTTC

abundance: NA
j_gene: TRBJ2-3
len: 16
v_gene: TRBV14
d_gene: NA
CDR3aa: CASSRIGQPQGDTQYF
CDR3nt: TGTGCCAGCAGCCGCATAGGACAGCCTCAGGGAGATACGCAGTATTTT

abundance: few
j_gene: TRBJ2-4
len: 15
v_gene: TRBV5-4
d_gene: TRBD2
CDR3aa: CASSLGSGGSGEQYF
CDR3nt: TGTGCCAGCAGCTTGGGGAGCGGGGGGTCTGGGGAGCAGTACTTC

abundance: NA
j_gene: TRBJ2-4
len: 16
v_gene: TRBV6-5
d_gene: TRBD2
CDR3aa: CASIQPGLAGTNIQYF
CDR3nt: TGTGCCAGCATTCAACCGGGACTAGCGGGGACAAACATTCAGTACTTC

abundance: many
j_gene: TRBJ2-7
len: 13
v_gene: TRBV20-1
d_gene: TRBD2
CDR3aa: CSATPSGSYEQYF
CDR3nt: TGCAGTGCCACCCCCAGCGGGAGTTACGAGCAGTACTTC

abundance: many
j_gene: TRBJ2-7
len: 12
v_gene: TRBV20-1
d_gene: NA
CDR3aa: CSARLEGYEQYF
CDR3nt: TGCAGTGCTAGACTCGAGGGCTACGAGCAGTACTTC

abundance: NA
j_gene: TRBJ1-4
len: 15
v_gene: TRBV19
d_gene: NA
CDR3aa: CANTPDRATNEKLFF
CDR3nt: TGTGCCAATACCCCGGACAGAGCAACTAATGAAAAACTGTTTTTT

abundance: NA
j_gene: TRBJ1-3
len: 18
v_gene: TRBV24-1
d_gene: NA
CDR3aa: CATSAGGAQGISGNTIYF
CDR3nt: TGTGCCACCAGTGCCGGGGGAGCTCAGGGGATCTCTGGAAACACCATATATTTT

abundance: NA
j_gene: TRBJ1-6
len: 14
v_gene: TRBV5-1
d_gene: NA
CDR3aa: CASSITGLDSPLHF
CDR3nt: TGCGCCAGCAGCATTACAGGGTTGGATTCACCCCTCCACTTT

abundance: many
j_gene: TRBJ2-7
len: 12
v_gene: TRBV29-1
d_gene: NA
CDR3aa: CSVAGQTYEQYF
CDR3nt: TGCAGCGTAGCGGGACAGACCTACGAGCAGTACTTC

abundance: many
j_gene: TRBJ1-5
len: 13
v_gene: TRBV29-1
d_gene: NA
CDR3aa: CSVARGGNQPQHF
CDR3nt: TGCAGCGTGGCACGGGGCGGCAATCAGCCCCAGCATTTT

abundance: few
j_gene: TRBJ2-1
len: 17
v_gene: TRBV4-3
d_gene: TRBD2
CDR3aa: CTSSPGLVGGWANEQFF
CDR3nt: TGCACCAGCAGCCCAGGACTAGTCGGGGGATGGGCCAATGAGCAGTTCTTC

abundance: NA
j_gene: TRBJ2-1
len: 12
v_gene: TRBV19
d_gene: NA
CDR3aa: CASSITLNEQFF
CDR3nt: TGTGCCAGTAGTATTACCCTGAATGAGCAGTTCTTC

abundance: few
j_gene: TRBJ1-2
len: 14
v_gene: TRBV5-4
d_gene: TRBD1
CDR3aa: CASSLTNRGGGYTF
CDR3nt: TGTGCCAGCAGCTTGACTAACAGGGGTGGAGGCTACACCTTC

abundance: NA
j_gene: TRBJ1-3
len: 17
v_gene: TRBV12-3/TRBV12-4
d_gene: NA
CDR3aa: CASRTDTSSSSGNTIYF
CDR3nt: TGTGCCAGCAGGACGGATACCTCAAGCAGCTCTGGAAACACCATATATTTT

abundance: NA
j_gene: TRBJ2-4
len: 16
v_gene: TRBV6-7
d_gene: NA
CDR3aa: CASSYSEGGHYNEQYF
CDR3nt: TGTGCCAGCAGTTACTCGGAGGGGGGGCATTACAATGAGCAGTACTTC

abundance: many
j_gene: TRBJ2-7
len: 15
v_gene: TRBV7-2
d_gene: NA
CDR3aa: CASSLGTERFYEQYF
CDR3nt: TGTGCCAGCAGCTTAGGTACCGAACGTTTCTACGAGCAGTACTTC

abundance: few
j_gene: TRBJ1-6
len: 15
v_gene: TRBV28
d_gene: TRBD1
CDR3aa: CASNSPTGRNSPLHF
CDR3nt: TGTGCCAGCAACTCCCCGACAGGGAGGAATTCACCCCTCCACTTT

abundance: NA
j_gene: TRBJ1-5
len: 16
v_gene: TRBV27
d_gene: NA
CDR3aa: CASSIAPGHPAQPRHF
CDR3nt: TGTGCCAGCAGCATAGCGCCGGGACATCCGGCTCAGCCCCGGCATTTT

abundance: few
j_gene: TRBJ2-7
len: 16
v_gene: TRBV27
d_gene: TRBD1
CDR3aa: CASSFQGQGSLYEQYF
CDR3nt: TGTGCCAGCAGTTTTCAAGGACAGGGCTCTCTCTACGAGCAGTACTTC

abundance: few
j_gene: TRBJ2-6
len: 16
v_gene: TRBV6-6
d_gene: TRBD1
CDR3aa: CASSTPTGTGANVLTF
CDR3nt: TGTGCCAGCAGTACCCCGACAGGGACTGGGGCCAACGTCCTGACTTTC

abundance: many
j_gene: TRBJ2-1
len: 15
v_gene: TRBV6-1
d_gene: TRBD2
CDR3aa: CASSETSGDYNEQFF
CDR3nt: TGTGCCAGCAGTGAAACTAGCGGAGACTACAATGAGCAGTTCTTC

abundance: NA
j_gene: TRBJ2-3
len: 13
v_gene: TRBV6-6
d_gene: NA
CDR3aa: CASNYGGTDTQYF
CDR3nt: TGTGCCAGTAATTACGGGGGCACAGATACGCAGTATTTT

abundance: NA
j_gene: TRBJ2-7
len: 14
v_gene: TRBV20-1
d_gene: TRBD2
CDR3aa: CSARSSGREYEQYF
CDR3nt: TGCAGTGCCAGATCTAGCGGGAGGGAGTACGAGCAGTACTTC

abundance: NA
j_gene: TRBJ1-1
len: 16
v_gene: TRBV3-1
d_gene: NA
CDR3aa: CASSLNWDNYNTEAFF
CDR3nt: TGTGCCAGCAGCCTGAATTGGGACAACTATAACACTGAAGCTTTCTTT

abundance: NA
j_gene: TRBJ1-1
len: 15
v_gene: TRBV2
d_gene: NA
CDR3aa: CASSEKGRMNTEAFF
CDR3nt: TGTGCCAGCAGTGAAAAGGGACGGATGAACACTGAAGCTTTCTTT

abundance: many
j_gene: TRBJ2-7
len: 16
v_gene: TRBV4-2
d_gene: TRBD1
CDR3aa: CASSQGGTGGDYEQYF
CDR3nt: TGTGCCAGCAGCCAAGGAGGAACAGGGGGAGACTACGAGCAGTACTTC

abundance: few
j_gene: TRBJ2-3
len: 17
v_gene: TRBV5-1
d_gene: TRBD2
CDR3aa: CASSSRVSGGRTDTQYF
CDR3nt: TGCGCCAGCAGCTCGAGAGTTAGCGGGGGTCGCACAGATACGCAGTATTTT

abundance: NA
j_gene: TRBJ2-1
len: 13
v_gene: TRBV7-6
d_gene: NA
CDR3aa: CASSFKQHNEQFF
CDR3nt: TGTGCCAGCAGCTTCAAACAGCACAATGAGCAGTTCTTC

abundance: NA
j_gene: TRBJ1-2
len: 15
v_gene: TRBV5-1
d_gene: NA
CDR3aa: CASSFGSGQAYGYTF
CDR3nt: TGCGCCAGCAGCTTCGGGAGTGGGCAGGCCTATGGCTACACCTTC

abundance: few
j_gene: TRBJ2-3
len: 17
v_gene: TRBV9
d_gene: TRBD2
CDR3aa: CASSVDLTGRDLGTQYF
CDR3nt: TGTGCCAGCAGCGTAGATCTCACCGGGAGGGATCTGGGGACGCAGTATTTT

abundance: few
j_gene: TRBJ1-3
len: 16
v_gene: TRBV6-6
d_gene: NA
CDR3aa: CASSSHRVGSGNTIYF
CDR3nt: TGTGCCAGCAGTTCTCACAGGGTCGGCTCTGGAAACACCATATATTTT

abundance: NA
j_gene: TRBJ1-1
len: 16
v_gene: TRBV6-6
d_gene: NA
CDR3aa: CASSDGDRNEVAEAFF
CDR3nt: TGTGCCAGCAGTGATGGAGATAGAAACGAGGTCGCTGAAGCTTTCTTT

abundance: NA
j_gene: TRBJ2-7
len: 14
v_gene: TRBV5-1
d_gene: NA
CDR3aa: CASSLLQNSYEQYF
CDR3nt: TGCGCCAGCAGCTTGTTACAGAACTCCTACGAGCAGTACTTC

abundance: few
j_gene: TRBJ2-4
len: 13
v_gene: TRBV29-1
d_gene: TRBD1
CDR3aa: CSVQGATYNEQYF
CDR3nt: TGCAGCGTACAGGGGGCCACCTACAATGAGCAGTACTTC

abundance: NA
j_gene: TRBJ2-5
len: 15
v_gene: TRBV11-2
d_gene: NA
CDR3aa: CASSFLGGQQETQYF
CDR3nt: TGTGCCAGCAGCTTTTTGGGGGGTCAACAAGAGACCCAGTACTTC

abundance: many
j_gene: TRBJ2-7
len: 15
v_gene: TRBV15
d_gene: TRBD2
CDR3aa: CATSRVTSGRYEQYF
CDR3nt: TGTGCCACCAGCAGAGTAACTAGCGGGAGGTACGAGCAGTACTTC